These T cell receptor beta chains were read from a single sample in a study of beta chain features in type 1 diabetes. Only in-frame clones appear in the TCRdb table, and some are missing; sequencing was by immunoSEQ multiplex PCR. The sample lists 200,000 to 300,000 clones, 9.5% to 13% occurring once. The sample taken for sequencing was naive CD4+ T cells from blood. These receptors originate from a man aged 30 to 45 with type 1 diabetes. CDR3s include the opening cysteine and the closing phenylalanine or tryptophan. D genes are given only for firm matches. A clone size is listed for some rows: how often the clone was seen (once, few, many), or a class if it is expanded.

V gene	D gene	J gene	clone size	CDR3 protein	CDR3 DNA
TRBV28	TRBD1	TRBJ1-2	few	CASSPGQANYGYTF	TGTGCCAGCAGCCCTGGACAGGCCAACTATGGCTACACCTTC
TRBV5-1	NA	TRBJ2-7	NA	CASSPITSYEQYF	TGCGCCAGCAGTCCTATAACCTCCTACGAGCAGTACTTC
TRBV28	TRBD1	TRBJ2-1	few	CASRGGTGKYNEQFF	TGTGCCAGCAGGGGTGGGACAGGGAAATACAATGAGCAGTTCTTC
TRBV28	NA	TRBJ2-7	few	CASHPEGPAPKQYF	TGTGCCAGCCACCCCGAGGGCCCCGCTCCCAAGCAGTACTTC
TRBV4-2	NA	TRBJ1-2	few	CASSQVGGGSPNGYTF	TGTGCCAGCAGCCAAGTTGGCGGCGGGTCGCCAAATGGCTACACCTTC
TRBV4-1	TRBD1	TRBJ2-7	NA	CASSQDRQGPYEQYF	TGCGCCAGCAGCCAAGACCGACAGGGGCCCTACGAGCAGTACTTC
TRBV18	NA	TRBJ1-4	NA	CASSPAQGVKLFF	TGTGCCAGCTCACCCGCTCAGGGCGTAAAACTGTTTTTT
TRBV23-1	TRBD2	TRBJ2-5	NA	CASSSASGGPAGVETQYF	TGCGCCAGCAGTAGTGCTAGCGGGGGGCCAGCGGGAGTAGAGACCCAGTACTTC
TRBV7-2	TRBD1	TRBJ1-1	NA	CASSSQAQGAAAFF	TGTGCCAGCAGCTCCCAGGCACAGGGGGCCGCGGCTTTCTTT
TRBV5-1	TRBD2	TRBJ2-3	NA	CASSSGLAGADTQYF	TGCGCCAGCAGCTCTGGCCTAGCGGGGGCAGATACGCAGTATTTT
TRBV30	TRBD2	TRBJ2-5	NA	CALAEGLADWYQETQYF	TGTGCCTTGGCGGAGGGACTAGCGGATTGGTACCAAGAGACCCAGTACTTC
TRBV9	TRBD1	TRBJ1-1	few	CASKTGEMNTEAFF	TGTGCCAGCAAGACAGGGGAAATGAACACTGAAGCTTTCTTT
TRBV6-6	NA	TRBJ1-6	NA	CASQQGDNSPLHF	TGTGCCAGCCAACAGGGAGATAATTCACCCCTCCACTTT
TRBV5-4	NA	TRBJ1-2	NA	CASSFQGSSLWGYTF	TGTGCCAGCAGCTTCCAGGGCTCCTCACTGTGGGGCTACACCTTC
TRBV7-2	TRBD1	TRBJ1-2	NA	CASSPQGAQDLGYTF	TGTGCCAGCAGCCCACAGGGGGCGCAAGATCTTGGCTACACCTTC
TRBV5-4	NA	TRBJ1-1	NA	CASSLGTVNTEAFF	TGTGCCAGCAGCTTGGGGACAGTAAACACTGAAGCTTTCTTT
TRBV7-2	TRBD1	TRBJ1-6	NA	CASSLGGQGYSPLHF	TGTGCCAGCAGCCTAGGGGGACAGGGGTATTCACCCCTCCACTTT
TRBV9	NA	TRBJ2-5	NA	CASSVYGGQETQYF	TGTGCCAGCAGCGTATACGGGGGCCAAGAGACCCAGTACTTC
TRBV18	NA	TRBJ2-5	NA	CASSPSGQEETQYF	TGTGCCAGCTCACCGTCTGGCCAGGAAGAGACCCAGTACTTC
TRBV19	NA	TRBJ1-2	NA	CASMRQGGFYGYTF	TGTGCCAGTATGCGGCAGGGAGGATTCTATGGCTACACCTTC
TRBV5-1	NA	TRBJ1-4	NA	CASSLTADEKLFF	TGCGCCAGCAGCTTGACAGCAGATGAAAAACTGTTTTTT
TRBV18	TRBD1	TRBJ2-7	few	CASSRTGGEYEQYF	TGTGCCAGCTCAAGGACAGGGGGAGAATACGAGCAGTACTTC
TRBV4-3	TRBD1	TRBJ1-2	NA	CASSEAGTGFYGYTF	TGCGCCAGCAGCGAAGCCGGGACAGGGTTCTATGGCTACACCTTC
TRBV20-1	TRBD2	TRBJ2-5	NA	CSADGGETQYF	TGCAGTGCTGACGGGGGGGAGACCCAGTACTTC
TRBV28	NA	TRBJ2-7	NA	CASRKTAYEQYF	TGTGCCAGCAGGAAGACAGCCTACGAGCAGTACTTC
TRBV19	NA	TRBJ2-5	NA	CASRHDRTQETQYF	TGTGCCAGTCGGCATGACAGGACCCAAGAGACCCAGTACTTC
TRBV4-3	NA	TRBJ1-2	NA	CASSQENEGVAYGYTF	TGCGCCAGCAGCCAAGAGAATGAGGGGGTGGCCTATGGCTACACCTTC
TRBV28	NA	TRBJ2-2	few	CASSLARGGELFF	TGTGCCAGCAGTCTTGCCAGGGGCGGGGAGCTGTTTTTT
TRBV5-1	NA	TRBJ1-1	NA	CASSLAGGGYDTEAFF	TGCGCCAGCAGCTTGGCCGGGGGGGGATACGACACTGAAGCTTTCTTT
TRBV11-2	TRBD2	TRBJ2-5	NA	CASSSIKRGVTRETQYF	TGTGCCAGCAGCTCTATTAAGCGGGGGGTTACCCGGGAGACCCAGTACTTC
TRBV25-1	TRBD1	TRBJ1-6	NA	CASSGKQGASSPLHF	TGTGCCAGCAGTGGAAAACAGGGGGCTAGTTCACCCCTCCACTTT
TRBV11-2	NA	TRBJ1-1	few	CASSALGRQRREAFF	TGTGCCAGCAGCGCCCTAGGACGACAGCGGAGGGAGGCTTTCTTT
TRBV10-3	TRBD1	TRBJ2-7	NA	CAISEGQGVYEQYF	TGTGCCATCAGTGAGGGACAGGGAGTTTACGAGCAGTACTTC
TRBV5-6	NA	TRBJ1-2	few	CASRQGFGGYTF	TGTGCCAGCAGACAGGGTTTTGGCGGCTACACCTTC
TRBV6-1	TRBD2	TRBJ2-1	NA	CASRGGTSYNEQFF	TGTGCCAGCAGGGGAGGGACCTCCTACAATGAGCAGTTCTTC
TRBV5-4	NA	TRBJ1-5	NA	CASSSGNQPQHF	TGTGCCAGCAGCTCTGGCAATCAGCCCCAGCATTTT